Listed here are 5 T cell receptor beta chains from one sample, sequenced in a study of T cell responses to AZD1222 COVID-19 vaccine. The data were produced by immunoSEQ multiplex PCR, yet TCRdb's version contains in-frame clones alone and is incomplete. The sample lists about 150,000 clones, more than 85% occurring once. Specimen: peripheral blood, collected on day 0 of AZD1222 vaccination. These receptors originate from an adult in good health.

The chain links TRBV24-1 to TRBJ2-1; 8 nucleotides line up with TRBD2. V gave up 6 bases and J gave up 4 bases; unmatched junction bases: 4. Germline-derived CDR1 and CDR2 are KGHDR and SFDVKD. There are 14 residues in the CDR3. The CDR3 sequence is CATSPAGVYNEQFF. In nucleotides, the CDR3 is TGTGCCACCAGTCCAGCGGGAGTATACAATGAGCAGTTCTTC.

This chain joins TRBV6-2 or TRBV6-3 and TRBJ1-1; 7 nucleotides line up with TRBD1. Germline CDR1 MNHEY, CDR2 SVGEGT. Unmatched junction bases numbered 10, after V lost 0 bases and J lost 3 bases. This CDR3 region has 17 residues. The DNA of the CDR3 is TGTGCCAGCAGTTACTCGACCAGGGGGTCGGTTGACACTGAAGCTTTCTTT. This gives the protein CASSYSTRGSVDTEAFF.

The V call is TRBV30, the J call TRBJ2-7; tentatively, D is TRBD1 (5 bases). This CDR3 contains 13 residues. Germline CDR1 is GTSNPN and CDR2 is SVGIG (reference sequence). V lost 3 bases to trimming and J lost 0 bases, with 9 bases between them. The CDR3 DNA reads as TGTGCCTGGAGGGACACCAACTCCTACGAGCAGTACTTC. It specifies CAWRDTNSYEQYF.

The CDR3 here is CASSLIPTAYNEKLFF. CDR3 coding DNA: TGTGCCAGCAGTTTAATCCCGACAGCCTATAATGAAAAACTGTTTTTT. The rearrangement links TRBV28 to TRBJ1-4; D may be TRBD1 (5 bases). Trimming took 2 bases from V and 4 from J, leaving 14 bases between them. The CDR3 consists of 16 residues. Germline V lookup: CDR1 MDHEN, CDR2 SYDVKM.

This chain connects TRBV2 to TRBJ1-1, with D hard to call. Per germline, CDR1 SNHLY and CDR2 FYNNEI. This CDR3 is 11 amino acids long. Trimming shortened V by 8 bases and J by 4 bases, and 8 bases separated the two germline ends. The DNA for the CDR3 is TGTGCCAGCGGCCCGGGCACTGAAGCTTTCTTT. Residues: CASGPGTEAFF.